The clone carrying this T cell receptor (beta chain) was observed many times. Its antigen is as yet unknown. The sample belongs to a study of response to subunit inactivated influenza vaccine. Germline CDR1 reads SGHKS; CDR2 reads YYEKEE (reference sequence). J gave up 4 bases and V 8 bases, and 7 bases lay outside the gene matches. The length of the CDR3 is 14 residues. Points from the study as a whole: Authors suggested each seasonal flu vaccination may recruit only limited numbers of new T cells.

TCRdb fed the RT-PCR reads into MiXCR, producing one record per CDR3 protein. The sample carries roughly 700,000 distinct CDR3 sequences, roughly 14% recorded once. The rearrangement uses TRBV5-5 and TRBJ1-5; 9 bases agree with TRBD1. The source material was PBMCs from blood, sampled 12 days after vaccination. The sequence was obtained from a man in his forties or fifties who received an inactivated influenza vaccine. The CDR3: CASSWGTGNQPQHF. In DNA, the CDR3 is TGTGCCAGTAGTTGGGGGACAGGGAATCAGCCCCAGCATTTT.